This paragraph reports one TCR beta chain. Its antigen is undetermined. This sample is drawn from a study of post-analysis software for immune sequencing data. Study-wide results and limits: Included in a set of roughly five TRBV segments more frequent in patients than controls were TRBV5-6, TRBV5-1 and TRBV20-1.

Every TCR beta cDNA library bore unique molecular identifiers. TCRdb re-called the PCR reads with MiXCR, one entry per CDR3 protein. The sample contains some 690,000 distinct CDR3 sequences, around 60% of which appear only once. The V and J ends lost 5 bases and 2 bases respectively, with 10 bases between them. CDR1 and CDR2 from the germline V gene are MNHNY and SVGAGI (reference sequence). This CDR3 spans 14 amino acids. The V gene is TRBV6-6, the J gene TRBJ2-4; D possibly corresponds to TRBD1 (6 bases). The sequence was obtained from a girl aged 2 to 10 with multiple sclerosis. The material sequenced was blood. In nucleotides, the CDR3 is TGTGCCAGCAGTCCGACAGGTCCCAAAAACATTCAGTACTTC. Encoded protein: CASSPTGPKNIQYF.